The rows below give T cell receptor beta chains drawn from one sample of a study of blood T cell repertoires in COVID-19. This table comes from immunoSEQ multiplex PCR, and its TCRdb copy is limited to in-frame clones, with some not included. The repertoire includes fewer than 350,000 clones, roughly 90% of them detected once, and around 2.8% sits in the top ten. The specimen sequenced was PBMCs or T cells enriched from blood (not recorded which). These receptors came from a man aged 35-49 years who had been exposed to COVID-19. The CDR3 runs from the conserved cysteine through the conserved F or W. A D gene is named only where the DNA matches it firmly. Clone size appears in some rows only: once, few, many, or a class for an expanded clone.

v_call: TRBV7-9
j_call: TRBJ1-3
d_call: NA
clone_size: NA
cdr3_nt: TGTGCCAGCAGCTTGGCGGTCAGCTCTGGAAACACCATATATTTT
cdr3_aa: CASSLAVSSGNTIYF

v_call: TRBV9
j_call: TRBJ2-3
d_call: TRBD2
clone_size: once
cdr3_nt: TGTGCCAGCAGCGTAGATGCTAGCGGGAGTGGAGATACGCAGTATTTT
cdr3_aa: CASSVDASGSGDTQYF

v_call: TRBV2
j_call: TRBJ2-7
d_call: TRBD2
clone_size: NA
cdr3_nt: TGTGCCAGCAGGAGACTAGCGGGAGTACGATCCTCCTACGAGCAGTACTTC
cdr3_aa: CASRRLAGVRSSYEQYF

v_call: TRBV5-8
j_call: TRBJ1-1
d_call: NA
clone_size: NA
cdr3_nt: TGTGCCAGCAGCTTGTGGGGCAATATGAACACTGAAGCTTTCTTT
cdr3_aa: CASSLWGNMNTEAFF

v_call: TRBV28
j_call: TRBJ2-1
d_call: TRBD1
clone_size: NA
cdr3_nt: TGTGCCAGCAGTTTTGGCAGGGGGCACAATGAGCAGTTCTTC
cdr3_aa: CASSFGRGHNEQFF

v_call: TRBV28
j_call: TRBJ2-6
d_call: NA
clone_size: NA
cdr3_nt: TGTGCCAGCAGTGGGGCCTGGGGTCCTGGGGCCAACGTCCTGACTTTC
cdr3_aa: CASSGAWGPGANVLTF

v_call: TRBV13
j_call: TRBJ1-1
d_call: TRBD1
clone_size: NA
cdr3_nt: TGTGCCAGCAGCTGGGACAGGGGGAACACTGAAGCTTTCTTT
cdr3_aa: CASSWDRGNTEAFF

v_call: TRBV5-4
j_call: TRBJ2-2
d_call: TRBD2
clone_size: NA
cdr3_nt: TGTGCCAGCAGCACGTTGGGTAGCGGGAGTGCCACCGGGGAGCTGTTTTTT
cdr3_aa: CASSTLGSGSATGELFF

v_call: TRBV7-7
j_call: TRBJ2-1
d_call: NA
clone_size: once
cdr3_nt: TGTGCCAGCAGCACCCGCGAGTTTAGCTCCTACAATGAGCAGTTCTTC
cdr3_aa: CASSTREFSSYNEQFF

v_call: TRBV28
j_call: TRBJ2-3
d_call: NA
clone_size: NA
cdr3_nt: TGTGCCAACAGCGGTGGAGGGGCAGATACGCAGTATTTT
cdr3_aa: CANSGGGADTQYF

v_call: TRBV27
j_call: TRBJ2-7
d_call: TRBD1
clone_size: few
cdr3_nt: TGTGCCAGCAGGGGGACGGACAGGGGGCTATACGAGCAGTACTTC
cdr3_aa: CASRGTDRGLYEQYF

v_call: TRBV7-3
j_call: TRBJ2-1
d_call: TRBD2
clone_size: NA
cdr3_nt: TGTGCCAGCAGCTTAATGGGAGCGGGAACCAACAATGAGCAGTTCTTC
cdr3_aa: CASSLMGAGTNNEQFF

v_call: TRBV19
j_call: TRBJ1-2
d_call: NA
clone_size: NA
cdr3_nt: TGTGCCAGTACCCTGTGGGGCAGGACCTTCCATGGCTACACCTTC
cdr3_aa: CASTLWGRTFHGYTF

v_call: TRBV29-1
j_call: TRBJ1-1
d_call: TRBD1
clone_size: once
cdr3_nt: TGCAGCGCCCTGACAGGGGAGACTGAAGCTTTCTTT
cdr3_aa: CSALTGETEAFF

v_call: TRBV18
j_call: TRBJ2-7
d_call: NA
clone_size: NA
cdr3_nt: TGTGCCAGCTCACCCCAAGACATAACCTACGAGCAGTACTTC
cdr3_aa: CASSPQDITYEQYF

v_call: TRBV5-4
j_call: TRBJ1-2
d_call: NA
clone_size: once
cdr3_nt: TGTGCCAGCAGCTTGGGTTACGGGAATGGCTACACCTTC
cdr3_aa: CASSLGYGNGYTF

v_call: TRBV5-1
j_call: TRBJ2-7
d_call: NA
clone_size: NA
cdr3_nt: TGCGCCAGCAGCTTGGCCACCGACGGGGAGCAGTACTTC
cdr3_aa: CASSLATDGEQYF

v_call: TRBV19
j_call: TRBJ2-7
d_call: NA
clone_size: NA
cdr3_nt: TGTGCCAGTAGCCAGGCCGGGGGCGAGCAGTACTTC
cdr3_aa: CASSQAGGEQYF

v_call: TRBV29-1
j_call: TRBJ1-4
d_call: NA
clone_size: NA
cdr3_nt: TGCAGTATCATGTCCAGGCGGGGTGATGAAAAACTGTTTTTT
cdr3_aa: CSIMSRRGDEKLFF

v_call: TRBV3-1/TRBV3-2
j_call: TRBJ2-7
d_call: TRBD2
clone_size: NA
cdr3_nt: TGTGCCAGCAGCCAAGTGGGACTAGCGGGAGGATACGAGCAGTACTTC
cdr3_aa: CASSQVGLAGGYEQYF

v_call: TRBV11-2
j_call: TRBJ2-2
d_call: NA
clone_size: NA
cdr3_nt: TGTGCCAGCAGCTTAGTAATGGCAGGGGAGTTTAACACCGGGGAGCTGTTTTTT
cdr3_aa: CASSLVMAGEFNTGELFF

v_call: TRBV27
j_call: TRBJ1-2
d_call: TRBD1
clone_size: NA
cdr3_nt: TGTGCCAGCAGATCTTTGACAGGGTATGGCTACACCTTC
cdr3_aa: CASRSLTGYGYTF

v_call: TRBV7-2
j_call: TRBJ1-4
d_call: NA
clone_size: NA
cdr3_nt: TGTGCCAGCAGCTTAACAGGGCGCACTAATGAAAAACTGTTTTTT
cdr3_aa: CASSLTGRTNEKLFF

v_call: TRBV19
j_call: TRBJ1-1
d_call: NA
clone_size: NA
cdr3_nt: TGTGCCAGTAGTATGTCCTGGGGGGGGACTGAAGCTTTCTTT
cdr3_aa: CASSMSWGGTEAFF

v_call: TRBV29-1
j_call: TRBJ2-7
d_call: TRBD1
clone_size: NA
cdr3_nt: TGCAGCGTTGCTTTCGGGGCCAGGGGGCTCTACGAGCAGTACTTC
cdr3_aa: CSVAFGARGLYEQYF

v_call: TRBV12-3/TRBV12-4
j_call: TRBJ2-2
d_call: NA
clone_size: NA
cdr3_nt: TGTGCCAGCAGCAGGGGGGCCGGGGAGCTGTTTTTT
cdr3_aa: CASSRGAGELFF